This section outlines one T cell receptor (beta chain) sequence together with its context. The entry originates in a study of cytomegalovirus exposure and HLA in healthy donors. TCRdb's table, derived via immunoSEQ multiplex PCR, lists solely in-frame clones and lacks some. This sample has roughly 150,000 clones, with around nine tenths found just once. This clonotype was obtained from a man aged 18-30 years in good health and CMV-seronegative. Sequenced sample: PBMCs.

As DNA, the CDR3 is TGTGCCAGCAGCCTCACGGCAGGGGCTCCGGGAAACACCATATATTTT. Translating it yields CASSLTAGAPGNTIYF. The chain recombines TRBV7-6 with TRBJ1-3; tentative D call: TRBD1 (6 bases). CDR1 and CDR2 from the germline V gene are SGHVS and FNYEAQ. The CDR3 is 16 amino acids. The ends were cut back, 5 bases at V and 4 bases at J, with 18 bases in the middle.